These 32 T cell receptor beta chains share one sample of origin, sequenced in a study of T cell repertoires in cytomegalovirus infection. Via MiXCR, TCRdb re-called the reads, giving one row per CDR3 protein. Of a few hundred thousand distinct CDR3 sequences detected, 9.5% appear once; the ten largest clones hold approximately 4.5%. Sequencing was done on a sample of PBMCs. The receptors were sampled from a human donor in good health (CMV status not recorded). Some clones in this sample may be carry-over from other donors' samples.

This clonotype has only a few counts. V gene TRBV12-3 or TRBV12-4 combines with J gene TRBJ2-5; 7 positions agree with TRBD1. This CDR3 has 12 residues. V was pared by 8 bases and J by 4 bases, with 4 bases of the junction left unmatched. CDR3 coding DNA: TGTGCCAGCCAGGACAGGTCAGAGACCCAGTACTTC. Its translation: CASQDRSETQYF.

There are many counts of this clonotype. The chain joins TRBV14 to TRBJ2-3; D unresolved. Trimming removed 0 bases from V and 5 bases from J, with 12 bases in between. The CDR3 is 15 amino acids. CDR1 and CDR2 from the germline V gene are SGHDN and FVKESK. The CDR3, as DNA: TGTGCCAGCAGCCAAGAATTGGGTCGGCTAGATACGCAGTATTTT. Encoded protein: CASSQELGRLDTQYF.

This clonotype has only a few counts. The gene calls are TRBV6-2 or TRBV6-3 and TRBJ2-2, with D unclear. The CDR3 sequence is 13 residues long. V gave up 3 bases and J gave up 11 bases, with 13 bases separating them. Germline V gives CDR1 MNHEY, CDR2 SVGEGT. The CDR3 region is CASSYYPPRELFF. The CDR3 DNA reads TGTGCCAGCAGTTATTATCCCCCGCGAGAGCTGTTTTTT.

This clonotype was detected a few times. The chain joins TRBV28 to TRBJ2-7; 11 positions agree with TRBD1. This CDR3 contains 18 residues. Germline values: CDR1 MDHEN, CDR2 SYDVKM. Trimming took 5 bases from V and 0 from J; bases not matched to a gene: 12. CDR3 DNA sequence: TGTGCCAGCAGTCTCCAGGGACAGGGGGTAAATCCCTCCTACGAGCAGTACTTC. The encoded protein is CASSLQGQGVNPSYEQYF.

This clonotype was picked up a small number of times. The V gene is TRBV6-1, the J gene TRBJ2-3, with D perhaps given as TRBD1 or TRBD2 (8 bases each). The CDR3 sequence is 15 residues long. Germline-derived CDR1 and CDR2 are MNHNS and SASEGT. With 8 bases removed from V and 1 base from J, the gap between germline ends came to 16 bases. The CDR3, as DNA: TGTGCCAGCGGCAGGGGGCGGGGGGGCACAGATACGCAGTATTTT. It codes for CASGRGRGGTDTQYF.

This clonotype was recorded a few times. V and J are TRBV27 and TRBJ1-1; the D is unclear. Germline loops: CDR1 MNHEY, CDR2 SMNVEV (reference sequence). The CDR3 sequence is 14 residues long. V lost 3 bases, J lost 4 bases, and 12 bases lay in between. In DNA form, the CDR3 reads TGTGCCAGCAGTTTTGCCCGTTCCGGCACTGAAGCTTTCTTT. Translated: CASSFARSGTEAFF.

This clonotype was observed a handful of times. The chain is built from TRBV7-2 and TRBJ1-3; TRBD1 is a possible D gene (5 bases). The CDR3 is 15 amino acids. V lost 3 bases and J 3 bases, leaving 12 bases between the germline ends. Germline V gives CDR1 SGHTA, CDR2 FQGNSA. The CDR3 nucleotides are TGTGCCAGCAGCTTGGAGTCGGGACTTGGAAACACCATATATTTT. Its protein product is CASSLESGLGNTIYF. The full variable domain, its missing parts supplied by reference TRBV7-2 and TRBJ1-3, is GAGVSQSPSNKVTEKGKDVELRCDPISGHTALYWYRQSLGQGLEFLIYFQGNSAPDKSGLPSDRFSAERTGGSVSTLTIQRTQQEDSAVYLCASSLESGLGNTIYFGEGSWLTVV.

This sequence joins TRBV15 and TRBJ1-1, with D possibly being TRBD1 (5 bases). The V gene's germline CDR1 is LNHNV and CDR2 YYDKDF (reference sequence). V was trimmed by 0 bases and J by 5 bases, leaving 19 bases between them. The CDR3 is 17 residues long. The chain's CDR3 is CATSRDLWSLEGTEAFF. Written as DNA, the CDR3 is TGTGCCACCAGCAGAGATCTCTGGAGCTTAGAGGGGACTGAAGCTTTCTTT.

This clonotype was counted at least ten times. This chain joins TRBV7-2 and TRBJ2-5; D gene unclear. V was pared by 5 bases and J by 5 bases, with 18 bases between. The germline V gene encodes CDR1 SGHTA and CDR2 FQGNSA. This CDR3 has 15 amino acids. The DNA for the CDR3 is TGTGCCAGCAGCACGAGCACCGGGCACGGGGAGACCCAGTACTTC. Its translation: CASSTSTGHGETQYF.

This clonotype has more than one count but fewer than ten. The V call is TRBV24-1, the J call TRBJ1-2, with unresolved D. With 4 bases removed from V and 2 bases from J, the gap between germline ends came to 10 bases. The CDR3 sequence is 14 residues long. CDR1 is KGHDR, CDR2 SFDVKD, per germline. The chain's CDR3 is CATSEATLNYGYTF. The CDR3 nucleotides read TGTGCCACCAGTGAGGCGACACTGAACTATGGCTACACCTTC.

This clonotype showed up many times. The CDR3 nucleotides are TGTGCCAGCGGTATCGGCGTCAGCTCCTACAATGAGCAGTTCTTC. This encodes CASGIGVSSYNEQFF. J is TRBJ2-1 and V is TRBV6-2 or TRBV6-3; D is uncertain. Germline-derived CDR1 and CDR2 are MNHEY and SVGEGT. The CDR3 covers 15 residues. Deletions cut 8 bases from V and 0 bases from J, with 14 bases between.

The sample holds many counts of this clonotype. The V gene is TRBV4-3, the J gene TRBJ2-5; D call uncertain. Germline V gene data show CDR1 as LGHNA and CDR2 as YSLEER. V was shortened by 3 bases and J by 0 bases, with 14 bases between the two germline ends. The CDR3 length is 16 residues. This CDR3 reads CASSQDSTSYQETQYF. The CDR3 DNA follows: TGCGCCAGCAGCCAGGATTCGACCTCGTACCAAGAGACCCAGTACTTC.

This clonotype has more than one count but fewer than ten. V gene TRBV7-3 combines with J gene TRBJ2-3, with 10 nucleotides matching TRBD1. This CDR3 is built from 14 residues. V dropped 10 bases and J dropped 4; count of bases not matched to a gene: 8. From germline, CDR1 is SGHTA and CDR2 FQGTGA. The CDR3 DNA follows: TGTGCCACCGCGACAGGGGGCGAGTCAGATACGCAGTATTTT. Translated: CATATGGESDTQYF.

The chain combines TRBV3-1 with TRBJ2-7; D possibly corresponds to TRBD2 (6 bases). CDR1 and CDR2 (germline): LGHDT, YNNKEL (reference sequence). The CDR3 totals 16 residues. The V gene lost 0 bases and the J gene lost 3 bases, with 15 bases spanning the gap. The CDR3 loop reads CASSQDGGLDLYEQYF. The CDR3 nucleotides are TGTGCCAGCAGCCAAGATGGGGGACTGGACCTCTACGAGCAGTACTTC.

At least ten counts were recorded for this clonotype. The V and J genes are TRBV7-9 and TRBJ1-2, with a weak D call TRBD1 (6 bases). The germline V gene has CDR1 SEHNR and CDR2 FQNEAQ (reference sequence). V lost 3 bases, J lost 0 bases, and 11 bases lay in between. This CDR3 comprises 15 residues. The DNA for the CDR3 is TGTGCCAGCAGCTTTGGACAGCGAACTAACTATGGCTACACCTTC. Protein product: CASSFGQRTNYGYTF.

This clonotype was recorded at least ten times. The chain uses TRBV7-2 and TRBJ1-2; possibly TRBD1 for D (6 bases). Per germline, CDR1 SGHTA and CDR2 FQGNSA. Trimming took off 3 bases at V and 8 bases at J, with 10 bases between the two ends. The CDR3 extends over 12 amino acids. The DNA of the CDR3 is TGTGCCAGCAGCTTGCAGGGGAAAGGCTACACCTTC. This codes for CASSLQGKGYTF.

The V and J genes are TRBV28 and TRBJ2-7, with a possible D match to TRBD2 (5 bases). The CDR3 is 13 residues long. V lost 9 bases and J 2 bases, leaving 14 bases between the germline ends. CDR1 and CDR2 from the germline V gene are MDHEN and SYDVKM. Here the CDR3 reads CASQDSKTYEQYF. For the CDR3, the DNA is TGTGCCAGTCAGGACTCCAAAACCTACGAGCAGTACTTC.

Details on this clonotype: A read error may be the cause here, since a much bigger clone is one base away. This chain connects TRBV27 to TRBJ1-4; D may be TRBD1 (6 bases). Germline CDR1 and CDR2: MNHEY and SMNVEV (reference sequence). The CDR3 sequence is 15 residues long. V lost 5 bases to trimming and J lost 8 bases, with 18 bases between them. The CDR3 nucleotides are TGTGCCAGCAGTCCTAACGGGGGTAGGGGGGAAAAACTGTTTTTT. Its protein product is CASSPNGGRGEKLFF. The full variable domain, in which reference TRBV27 and TRBJ1-4 provide the parts outside the CDR3, is EAQVTQNPRYLITVTGKKLTVTCSQNMNHEYMSWYRQDPGLGLRQIYYSMNVEVTDKGDVPEGYKVSRKEKRNFPLILESPSPNQTSLYFCASSPNGGRGEKLFFGSGTQLSVL.

Relative to its sample, this clonotype is medium-sized. The chain links TRBV7-2 to TRBJ2-7; 7 bases map to TRBD1. CDR1 is SGHTA, CDR2 FQGNSA, per germline. The CDR3 has 14 amino acids. The trim removed 4 bases at V and 3 bases at J, leaving 6 bases unmatched. CDR3 amino acids: CASSSYRGDYEQYF. The CDR3 nucleotides are TGTGCCAGCAGCTCCTACAGGGGAGACTACGAGCAGTACTTC.

This clonotype was recorded at least ten times. This sequence joins TRBV12-5 and TRBJ2-2; no definite D call. The length of the CDR3 is 14 residues. V shed 5 bases and J shed 9 bases, with 16 bases lying between them. From germline, CDR1 is LGHNT and CDR2 FRNRAP. DNA for the CDR3: TGTGCTAGTGGTACTACATTGGGCGTCCGGGAGCTGTTTTTT. It is translated as CASGTTLGVRELFF.

This clonotype showed up just a few times. The chain joins TRBV7-3 to TRBJ2-2; D unclear. Germline V gene lookup returns CDR1 SGHTA and CDR2 FQGTGA. Trimming cost V 2 bases and J 7 bases, with 5 bases left between them. This CDR3 contains 12 residues. CDR3 in DNA: TGTGCCAGCAGCTTAGATCTCGGGGAGCTGTTTTTT. This translates into CASSLDLGELFF.

This chain links TRBV7-2 with TRBJ2-2; TRBD2 agrees at 12 bases. V dropped 2 bases and J dropped 7; count of bases not matched to a gene: 8. The germline V gene encodes CDR1 SGHTA and CDR2 FQGNSA. The CDR3 spans 17 residues. CDR3 amino acids: CASSLSLAGGLGGELFF. CDR3 coding DNA: TGTGCCAGCAGCTTATCTCTAGCGGGGGGGCTAGGCGGGGAGCTGTTTTTT.

This clonotype is a singleton in its sample. The V and J genes are TRBV29-1 and TRBJ1-4; no firm D call. Trimming removed 4 bases at V and 14 bases at J, with 23 bases between. The CDR3 spans 14 residues. Germline CDR1 is SQVTM and CDR2 is ANQGSEA. CDR3 loop: CSVVPVGNPEDLFF. The CDR3, as DNA: TGCAGCGTTGTCCCGGTCGGGAACCCGGAGGACCTGTTTTTT.

This clonotype has a count of ten or more. The chain joins TRBV7-2 to TRBJ1-3; D unclear. V was clipped by 4 bases and J by 2 bases, with 15 bases between them. CDR1 is SGHTA and CDR2 is FQGNSA in the germline V gene. This CDR3 has 16 amino acids. DNA for the CDR3: TGTGCCAGCAGCTCCTACAGCTCTACCCCTGGAAACACCATATATTTT. As protein: CASSSYSSTPGNTIYF.

In its sample, this clonotype was seen a few times. The chain is built from TRBV5-3 and TRBJ2-3; the match to TRBD2 covers 13 bases. TRBV5-3 is marked as an open reading frame, function uncertain. With V trimmed by 8 bases and J by 6 bases, 15 bases remained unmatched. CDR3 length: 17 amino acids. The CDR3 reads CASSRGTSGIMLDTQYF. The CDR3 DNA is TGTGCCAGCAGCCGCGGGACTAGCGGGATTATGTTGGATACGCAGTATTTT.

The sample holds many counts of this clonotype. V and J are TRBV7-8 and TRBJ2-1; 10 bases are a match to TRBD2. Trimming removed 6 bases from V and 4 bases from J; junction bases left unmatched: 9. The CDR3 has 16 residues. Germline V gene data show CDR1 as SGHVS and CDR2 as FQNEAQ. CDR3 nucleotides: TGTGCCAGCAGACCTCCACTAGCGGGAAAGTACAATGAGCAGTTCTTC. It codes for CASRPPLAGKYNEQFF.

This clonotype was detected many times. This chain joins TRBV12-5 and TRBJ1-5; tentatively, D is TRBD1 (5 bases). With 2 bases removed from V and 0 bases from J, the gap between germline ends came to 8 bases. Germline loops: CDR1 LGHNT, CDR2 FRNRAP. The CDR3 is 15 amino acids. The CDR3 DNA sequence: TGTGCTAGTGGTTTGTCTCAGGGTAGCAATCAGCCCCAGCATTTT. Encoded protein: CASGLSQGSNQPQHF. The whole variable domain, remainder taken from reference TRBV12-5 and TRBJ1-5, is DARVTQTPRHKVTEMGQEVTMRCQPILGHNTVFWYRQTMMQGLELLAYFRNRAPLDDSGMPKDRFSAEMPDATLATLKIQPSEPRDSAVYFCASGLSQGSNQPQHFGDGTRLSIL.

There are a few counts of this clonotype. This sequence joins TRBV6-6 and TRBJ1-3; 7 bases are shared with TRBD1. CDR3 size: 15 residues. V was clipped by 6 bases and J by 3 bases; unmatched bases: 8. The germline V gene encodes CDR1 MNHNY and CDR2 SVGAGI (reference sequence). CDR3 amino acids: CASSREGADGNTIYF. The CDR3 region has the DNA TGTGCCAGCAGCCGGGAGGGGGCGGATGGAAACACCATATATTTT.

This clonotype showed up just a few times. The gene calls are TRBV23-1 and TRBJ1-5; D unclear. TRBV23-1 is an ORF, and what it does is uncertain. The CDR3 loop spans 15 amino acids. Trimming shortened V by 6 bases and J by 6 bases, and 18 bases separated the two germline ends. The chain's CDR3 is CASRRGWRNSQPQHF. The DNA of the CDR3 is TGCGCCAGCAGAAGAGGGTGGCGCAATAGTCAGCCCCAGCATTTT.

The CDR3 DNA follows: TGTGCCAGCAGTCGAGAAACAGGGCCTGCCACTGAAGCTTTCTTT. Protein: CASSRETGPATEAFF. J is TRBJ1-1 and V is TRBV12-3 or TRBV12-4, with TRBD1 as a possible D gene (6 bases). This CDR3 spans 15 amino acids. V was clipped by 5 bases and J by 4 bases, with 17 bases between them.

This clonotype was found many times. The genes are TRBV7-6 and TRBJ2-7; no clear D gene. The CDR3 runs to 13 residues. The V gene's germline CDR1 is SGHVS and CDR2 FNYEAQ. The V end was cut by 5 bases, the J end by 0 bases, with 8 bases between. The CDR3 is CASSPTISYEQYF. CDR3 sequence (DNA): TGTGCCAGCAGCCCCACGATCTCCTACGAGCAGTACTTC.

Ten or more counts support this clonotype. The chain combines TRBV7-2 with TRBJ2-1; the D gene is possibly TRBD1 (7 bases). The CDR3 has 13 amino acids. Trimming removed 3 bases at V and 8 bases at J, with 11 bases between. Germline lookup yields CDR1 SGHTA and CDR2 FQGNSA. The CDR3 reads CASSFGGQHEQFF. DNA for the CDR3: TGTGCCAGCAGCTTCGGGGGACAGCATGAGCAGTTCTTC.